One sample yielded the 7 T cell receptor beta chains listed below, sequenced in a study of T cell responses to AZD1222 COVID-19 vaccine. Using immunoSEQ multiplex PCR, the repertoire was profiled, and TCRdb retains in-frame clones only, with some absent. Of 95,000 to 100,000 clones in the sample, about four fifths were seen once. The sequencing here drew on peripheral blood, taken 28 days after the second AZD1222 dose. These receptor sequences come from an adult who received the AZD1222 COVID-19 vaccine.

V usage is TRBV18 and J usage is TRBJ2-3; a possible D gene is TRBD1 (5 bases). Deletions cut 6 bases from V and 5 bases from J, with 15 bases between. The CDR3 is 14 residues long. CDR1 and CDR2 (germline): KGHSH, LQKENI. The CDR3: CASSQRGLIDTQYF. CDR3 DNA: TGTGCCAGCTCTCAAAGGGGATTAATAGATACGCAGTATTTT.

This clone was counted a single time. The CDR3 sequence is CAISESGGYEQYF. The CDR3 DNA reads as TGTGCCATCAGTGAGTCAGGGGGCTACGAGCAGTACTTC. The chain recombines TRBV10-3 with TRBJ2-7, with TRBD1 as a possible D gene (6 bases). This CDR3 contains 13 residues. With 0 bases removed from V and 3 bases from J, the gap between germline ends came to 6 bases. CDR1 is ENHRY, CDR2 SYGVKD, per germline.

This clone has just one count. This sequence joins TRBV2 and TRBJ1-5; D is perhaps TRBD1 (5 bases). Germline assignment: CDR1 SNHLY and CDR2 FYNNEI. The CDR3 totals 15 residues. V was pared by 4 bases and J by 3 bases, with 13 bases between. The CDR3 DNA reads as TGTGCCAGCAGTGGGGGACCACATTTCAATCAGCCCCAGCATTTT. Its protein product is CASSGGPHFNQPQHF.

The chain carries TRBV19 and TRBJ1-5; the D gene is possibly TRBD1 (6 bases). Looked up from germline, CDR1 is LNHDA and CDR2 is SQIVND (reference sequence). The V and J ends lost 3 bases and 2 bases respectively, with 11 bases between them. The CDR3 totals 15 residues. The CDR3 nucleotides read TGTGCCAGTAGTATCGAACAGGGAGGCAATCAGCCCCAGCATTTT. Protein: CASSIEQGGNQPQHF.

CDR3 DNA: TGTGCCAGCCTGGGGACAGGGGTTTCCTACAATGAGCAGTTCTTC. Encoded protein: CASLGTGVSYNEQFF. The gene calls are TRBV6-5 and TRBJ2-1, with 10 bases identical to TRBD1. The CDR3 extends over 15 amino acids. Germline V gene sequence: CDR1 MNHEY, CDR2 SVGAGI. The J segment lost 1 base and the V segment lost 8 bases, leaving 5 bases of the junction unmatched.

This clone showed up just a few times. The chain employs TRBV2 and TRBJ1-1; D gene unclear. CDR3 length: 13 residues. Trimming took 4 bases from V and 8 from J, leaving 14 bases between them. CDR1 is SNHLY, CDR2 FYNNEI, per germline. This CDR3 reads CASSVTQHGEAFF. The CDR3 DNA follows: TGTGCCAGCAGTGTCACACAACACGGCGAAGCTTTCTTT.

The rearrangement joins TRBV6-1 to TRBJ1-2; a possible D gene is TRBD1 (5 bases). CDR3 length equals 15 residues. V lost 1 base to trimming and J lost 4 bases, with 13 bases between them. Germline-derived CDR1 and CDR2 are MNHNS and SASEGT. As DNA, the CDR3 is TGTGCCAGCAGTGAAGAAGCAGGGCCTTTCTATGGCTACACCTTC. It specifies CASSEEAGPFYGYTF.